This entry lists 15 T cell receptor beta chains sequenced from one sample in a study of shared clonotypes between healthy human individuals. Sequenced by immunoSEQ multiplex PCR; TCRdb stores in-frame clones only, minus some. The sample has about 1.1 million clones, about 84% seen once. Sequencing used memory CD4+ T cells from PBMCs. As to subset: CD45RA-negative fraction. The origin of the receptors is a man between 18 and 35 years old in good health. Some clones in this sample may be carry-over from other donors' samples.

This chain joins TRBV10-3 and TRBJ2-7; the match to TRBD2 covers 8 bases. The J segment lost 4 bases and the V segment lost 6 bases, leaving 2 bases of the junction unmatched. Germline CDR1 is ENHRY and CDR2 is SYGVKD. The CDR3 is 12 amino acids. CDR3 coding DNA: TGTGCCATCAGAGCGGGAGATTACGAGCAGTACTTC. This codes for CAIRAGDYEQYF.

This clone was picked up one time. The V and J genes are TRBV5-1 and TRBJ2-2; D not resolved. Germline CDR1 reads SGHRS; CDR2 reads YFSETQ. This CDR3 spans 16 amino acids. The V gene lost 0 bases and the J gene lost 0 bases, with 9 bases spanning the gap. The CDR3 DNA is TGCGCCAGCAGCTTGGCATCCCAGGCGAACACCGGGGAGCTGTTTTTT. Residues: CASSLASQANTGELFF.

This clone occurred a few times. With a far larger clone one base away, a read error is the likely cause. Additional DNA sequences in this sample encode the identical CDR3. This chain joins TRBV30 and TRBJ2-1; D is uncertain. Germline CDR1 and CDR2: GTSNPN and SVGIG (reference sequence). The CDR3 has 12 residues. The CDR3 loop reads CAWSAHGHEQFF. The CDR3 DNA reads TGCGCCTGGAGTGCGCACGGACATGAGCAGTTCTTC.

This clone was seen more than once but under ten times. The sample contains more than one DNA sequence encoding this CDR3. This chain joins TRBV7-6 and TRBJ2-5, with D possibly matching TRBD1 (5 bases). This CDR3 comprises 14 residues. From germline, CDR1 is SGHVS and CDR2 FNYEAQ. The germline V and J ends were trimmed by 2 bases and 2 bases, with 9 bases remaining between them. The CDR3 is CASSLFQGQETQYF. As DNA, the CDR3 is TGTGCCAGCAGCTTATTCCAGGGACAAGAGACCCAGTACTTC.

In its sample, this clone was seen a few times. V and J are TRBV7-2 and TRBJ2-7; 8 bases agree with TRBD1. The germline CDR1 and CDR2 sequences are SGHTA and FQGNSA. CDR3 length: 14 amino acids. The junction had 4 bases not matched to a gene; V was cut back by 4 bases and J by 2 bases. This CDR3 is CASSSGGGTYEQYF. The CDR3 DNA reads as TGTGCCAGCAGCTCAGGGGGCGGTACCTACGAGCAGTACTTC.

The chain carries TRBV11-1 and TRBJ2-5; a weak D match, TRBD2 (6 bases). The germline gives CDR1 SGHAT, CDR2 FQDESV (reference sequence). This CDR3 has 15 amino acids. V was trimmed by 4 bases and J by 4 bases, leaving 16 bases between them. The chain's CDR3 is CASSSRGRNRETQYF. The CDR3 nucleotides read TGTGCCAGCAGCTCCCGGGGGAGGAACCGAGAGACCCAGTACTTC.

V gene TRBV5-1 combines with J gene TRBJ2-5; 14 nucleotides align to TRBD2. The J call may be faulty, since TRBJ2-7 better matches the DNA end. CDR1 and CDR2 (germline): SGHRS, YFSETQ. The CDR3 has 15 amino acids. Here the CDR3 DNA reads TGCGCCAGCAGCATCGGGACTAGCGGGAGCTACGAGCAGTACTTC. This gives the protein CASSIGTSGSYEQYF.

The chain joins TRBV10-3 to TRBJ2-3, with D unresolved. V was trimmed by 4 bases and J by 5 bases, leaving 4 bases between them. Per the germline V gene, CDR1 is ENHRY and CDR2 is SYGVKD. The CDR3 has 11 residues. The CDR3 reads CAISAGDTQYF. The CDR3 DNA follows: TGTGCCATCAGTGCTGGAGATACGCAGTATTTT.

The chain has TRBV11-1 and TRBJ1-2; a possible D gene is TRBD1 (5 bases). The CDR3 runs to 14 residues. V was clipped by 5 bases and J by 8 bases, with 18 bases between them. CDR1 and CDR2 from the germline V gene are SGHAT and FQDESV (reference sequence). DNA of the CDR3: TGTGCCAGCAGCCCGGGGGACGGCCCTATCGGCTACACCTTC. Translating gives CASSPGDGPIGYTF.

V usage is TRBV5-1 and J usage is TRBJ2-2, with 7 bases identical to TRBD1. J lost 0 bases, V lost 0 bases, and 2 bases had no gene match. The germline CDR1 and CDR2 sequences are SGHRS and YFSETQ. CDR3 size: 16 residues. This CDR3 is CASSLVGGSNTGELFF. The CDR3 DNA follows: TGCGCCAGCAGCTTGGTAGGGGGCTCGAACACCGGGGAGCTGTTTTTT.

The chain carries TRBV27 and TRBJ1-5, with D maybe TRBD1 (5 bases). The CDR3 is made up of 15 amino acids. Deletions cut 5 bases from V and 2 bases from J, with 13 bases between. Looked up from germline, CDR1 is MNHEY and CDR2 is SMNVEV (reference sequence). The CDR3 DNA is TGTGCCAGCAGTCCCAGACAGACAGGCAATCAGCCCCAGCATTTT. Encoded protein: CASSPRQTGNQPQHF.

This clone was counted many times. The rearrangement links TRBV19 to TRBJ2-5, with D unresolved. The CDR3 loop spans 14 amino acids. Trimming left V 5 bases short and J 3 bases short, with 13 bases between. CDR1 LNHDA and CDR2 SQIVND come from the germline V gene (reference sequence). As DNA, the CDR3 is TGTGCCAGTAGTTATGTAGGGTGGAAAGAGACCCAGTACTTC. This translates into CASSYVGWKETQYF.

This clone was seen repeatedly, ten times or more. The chain links TRBV6-5 to TRBJ1-2, with 8 bases that match TRBD1. The germline V gene has CDR1 MNHEY and CDR2 SVGAGI. CDR3 length equals 15 residues. Trimming took 2 bases from V and 8 from J; bases not matched to a gene: 10. The chain's CDR3 is CASSYHSGQGGGYTF. The CDR3 DNA is TGTGCCAGCAGTTACCATTCCGGACAGGGTGGGGGCTACACCTTC.

CDR3 in DNA: TGTGCCAGCAGTGGGGGCGGGAGCTCAGGCGAGCAGTACTTC. This sequence encodes CASSGGGSSGEQYF. The rearrangement links TRBV6-1 to TRBJ2-7, with 7 bases fitting TRBD2. This CDR3 comprises 14 residues. Losses at the gene ends were 4 bases for V and 6 bases for J; bases not matched to a gene: 9. Germline CDR1 is MNHNS and CDR2 is SASEGT.

This clone was seen a handful of times. The V and J genes are TRBV4-1 and TRBJ2-3; the D gene is possibly TRBD2 (6 bases). The CDR3 sequence is 14 residues long. The germline V gene encodes CDR1 MGHRA and CDR2 YSYEKL. The V gene lost 4 bases and the J gene lost 0 bases, with 8 bases spanning the gap. The chain's CDR3 is CASSPSGSTDTQYF. As DNA, the CDR3 is TGCGCCAGCAGCCCAAGCGGGAGCACAGATACGCAGTATTTT.